One sample yielded the 17 T cell receptor beta chains listed below, sequenced in a study of T-cell reconstitution after alpha-beta-depleted transplantation in children. This sample's TCRbeta library carried unique molecular identifier barcodes. TCRdb reprocessed the PCR reads via MiXCR and lists one record per CDR3 protein. Of nearly 400,000 distinct CDR3 sequences in the sample, approximately 20% were seen once. The material sequenced was PBMCs from the stem cell graft donor, taken from the stem cell graft. The receptors come from a human donor who donated a stem cell graft to a child with acute myeloid leukemia.

Ten or more counts support this clonotype. V and J are TRBV4-2 and TRBJ2-7, with D tentatively TRBD2 (6 bases). Germline V gene lookup returns CDR1 LGHNA and CDR2 YNFKEQ. The ends were cut back, 4 bases at V and 3 bases at J, with 16 bases in the middle. The CDR3 totals 15 residues. CDR3 sequence (DNA): TGTGCCAGCAGCCTTTCAGGGACTTACGGCTACGAGCAGTACTTC. It yields the protein CASSLSGTYGYEQYF.

This clonotype was seen ten or more times. The genes are TRBV20-1 and TRBJ2-3; D gene uncertain. From germline, CDR1 is DFQATT and CDR2 SNEGSKA (reference sequence). The germline V and J ends were trimmed by 0 bases and 4 bases, with 14 bases remaining between them. The CDR3 length is 15 residues. CDR3 DNA sequence: TGCAGTGCTAGAGATCCGGCTAGACCCCCAGATACGCAGTATTTT. It encodes CSARDPARPPDTQYF.

In regard to this clonotype: At one end the junction does not follow the germline gene, possibly because of a read error. The chain has TRBV5-1 and TRBJ1-2; unclear D gene. The CDR3 runs to 13 residues. Germline lookup yields CDR1 SGHRS and CDR2 YFSETQ. The CDR3 DNA reads as TGCGCCAGCAGCTTGGCCGAAACCAGCCCTAGGTCCTTC. Protein product: CASSLAETSPRSF. The full variable domain, its missing parts supplied by reference TRBV5-1 and TRBJ1-2, is KAGVTQTPRYLIKTRGQQVTLSCSPISGHRSVSWYQQTPGQGLQFLFEYFSETQRNKGNFPGRFSGRQFSNSRSEMNVSTLELGDSALYLCASSLAETSPRSFGSGTRLTVV.

This clonotype was seen a single time. The chain carries TRBV12-3 or TRBV12-4 and TRBJ1-4; tentatively, D is TRBD1 (6 bases). Deletions cut 6 bases from V and 1 base from J, with 15 bases between. The CDR3 is 16 amino acids. As DNA, the CDR3 is TGTGCCAGCAGACCGGGGGCAGCTCGAACTAATGAAAAACTGTTTTTT. It is translated as CASRPGAARTNEKLFF.

This CDR3 is CASSLLAGVIYNEQFF. CDR3 sequence (DNA): TGTGCCAGCAGCCTACTAGCGGGAGTTATATATAATGAGCAGTTCTTC. The chain recombines TRBV11-2 with TRBJ2-1; 11 bases are shared with TRBD2. The germline CDR1 and CDR2 sequences are SGHAT and FQNNGV. This CDR3 is built from 16 residues. V was pared by 5 bases and J by 7 bases, with 10 bases of the junction left unmatched.

This clonotype came up a few times. The chain recombines TRBV2 with TRBJ2-1, with 7 bases aligning to TRBD2. CDR1 SNHLY and CDR2 FYNNEI come from the germline V gene. V gave up 9 bases and J gave up 4 bases; unmatched junction bases: 6. The CDR3 covers 13 residues. The DNA for the CDR3 is TGTGCCAGACAGACTAGCAGATACAATGAGCAGTTCTTC. Amino acids: CARQTSRYNEQFF.

This clonotype came up many times. The chain links TRBV4-3 to TRBJ2-1; 7 nucleotides line up with TRBD2. Germline trimming cut 4 bases from V and 0 bases from J; bases unmatched to any gene: 0. CDR1 is LGHNA and CDR2 is YSLEER in the germline V gene. The CDR3 is 14 residues long. For the CDR3, the DNA is TGCGCCAGCAGCCGGGGGGGCTCCTACAATGAGCAGTTCTTC. Translating gives CASSRGGSYNEQFF.

In its sample, this clonotype was seen many times. V and J are TRBV29-1 and TRBJ2-1, with unresolved D. V dropped 4 bases and J dropped 7 bases, with 14 bases sitting between them. Germline CDR1 reads SQVTM; CDR2 reads ANQGSEA. The CDR3 is 13 residues long. The CDR3, as DNA: TGCAGCGTTGCACACAGAAATTTTAATGAGCAGTTCTTC. Translated: CSVAHRNFNEQFF.

This clonotype was seen more than once but under ten times. The chain uses TRBV7-9 and TRBJ2-4; TRBD1 aligns across 7 bases. V shed 3 bases, J shed 0 bases, and the junction held 5 bases outside the gene matches. From germline, CDR1 is SEHNR and CDR2 FQNEAQ (reference sequence). The CDR3 extends over 16 amino acids. For the CDR3, the DNA is TGTGCCAGCAGCTTTGAGGGACAGTTAGCCAAAAACATTCAGTACTTC. This encodes CASSFEGQLAKNIQYF. The variable domain in full, with the rest retrieved from reference TRBV7-9 and TRBJ2-4, is DTGVSQNPRHKITKRGQNVTFRCDPISEHNRLYWYRQTLGQGPEFLTYFQNEAQLEKSRLLSDRFSAERPKGSFSTLEIQRTEQGDSAMYLCASSFEGQLAKNIQYFGAGTRLSVL.

The V call is TRBV5-1, the J call TRBJ2-7, with 8 bases identical to TRBD1. The CDR3 runs to 14 residues. Per the germline V gene, CDR1 is SGHRS and CDR2 is YFSETQ. V lost 5 bases and J lost 2; bases outside the gene matches: 6. The CDR3 DNA follows: TGCGCCAGCAGGGAACAGGGGGGACCCTACGAGCAGTACTTC. This codes for CASREQGGPYEQYF.

V usage is TRBV10-1 and J usage is TRBJ1-5; 7 nucleotides align to TRBD1. Germline CDR1 is WNHNN and CDR2 is SYGVQD (reference sequence). The CDR3 sequence is 14 residues long. Unmatched junction bases numbered 2, after V lost 1 base and J lost 5 bases. The CDR3, as DNA: TGCGCCAGCAGTGAGTGGACAGGTCATCAGCCCCAGCATTTT. This sequence encodes CASSEWTGHQPQHF.

The sample holds many counts of this clonotype. This chain connects TRBV10-1 to TRBJ2-1, with 13 bases identical to TRBD2. CDR1 is WNHNN, CDR2 SYGVQD, per germline (reference sequence). With V trimmed by 6 bases and J by 9 bases, 8 bases remained unmatched. CDR3 length: 15 amino acids. The CDR3 reads CASSARTSGSSEQFF. In DNA, the CDR3 is TGCGCCAGCAGCGCAAGGACTAGCGGGAGCTCTGAGCAGTTCTTC.

Notes on this clonotype: The junction departs from the called germline gene at one end, perhaps through a read error. The chain combines TRBV13 with TRBJ1-1; 12 bases fit TRBD1. Germline V gene sequence: CDR1 PRHDT, CDR2 FYEKMQ (reference sequence). This CDR3 comprises 17 residues. The CDR3 nucleotides read TGTGCCAGCAGCCTAGGGACAGGGGGCAATTGGAACACTGAAGCTTTCTTT. Amino acids: CASSLGTGGNWNTEAFF.

V is TRBV7-8 and J is TRBJ2-7, with 9 positions matching TRBD1. Germline CDR1 SGHVS, CDR2 FQNEAQ. V trimming: 4 bases; J trimming: 2 bases; junction bases outside the gene matches: 6. The CDR3 totals 15 residues. CDR3 nucleotide sequence: TGTGCCAGCAGCTCGAAGACAGGGGGGACCTACGAGCAGTACTTC. It yields the protein CASSSKTGGTYEQYF.

This clonotype was observed many times. The chain recombines TRBV5-1 with TRBJ2-7, with 12 nucleotides matching TRBD2. The germline V gene encodes CDR1 SGHRS and CDR2 YFSETQ. The CDR3 totals 15 residues. The trim removed 4 bases at V and 1 base at J, leaving 3 bases unmatched. As DNA, the CDR3 is TGCGCCAGCAGCCTACTAGCGGGAGGATCCTACGAGCAGTACTTC. Amino acids: CASSLLAGGSYEQYF.

This rearrangement joins TRBV7-8 to TRBJ2-1; D possibly matches TRBD1 or TRBD2 (5 bases each). CDR3 length: 14 amino acids. Germline loops: CDR1 SGHVS, CDR2 FQNEAQ. V shed 7 bases and J shed 1 base, with 11 bases lying between them. DNA of the CDR3: TGTGCCAGCACACGGGGCTCTTCCTACAATGAGCAGTTCTTC. This codes for CASTRGSSYNEQFF.

The chain couples TRBV20-1 to TRBJ2-1; D is ambiguous. Germline-derived CDR1 and CDR2 are DFQATT and SNEGSKA (reference sequence). V lost 3 bases to trimming and J lost 6 bases, with 9 bases between them. This CDR3 region has 12 residues. The CDR3 reads CSASLGLNEQFF. CDR3 nucleotides: TGCAGTGCTAGTTTAGGTCTCAATGAGCAGTTCTTC.